The entry that follows covers one T cell receptor beta chain sequence. Its antigen remains unidentified. Using RNA transcripts as the source, TCR beta CDR3 regions were amplified. TCR CDR3 underwent first-round RT-PCR with the HTBI primer set. TCRdb fed the multiplex PCR reads into MiXCR, producing one record per CDR3 protein. Altogether fewer than 350,000 distinct CDR3 sequences are present, around a sixth being singletons, with the ten largest covering around 47%. The data stem from a study of T cells in Graves' hyperthyroidism and ophthalmopathy. The authors took PBMCs from 9.5 to 10 ml fresh peripheral blood. Study observations and caveats: Most thyroid clonotypes expanded above 0.001 were also detected in blood.

With 0 bases removed from V and 1 base from J, the gap between germline ends came to 12 bases. CDR1 and CDR2 from the germline V gene are ENHRY and SYGVKD. This CDR3 is built from 16 residues. The chain joins TRBV10-3 to TRBJ1-2; no clear D. The sequencing sample was made of blood. This TCR was recovered from a woman in her fifties or sixties with Graves' hyperthyroidism. This chain's CDR3 is CAISESVLRDNYGYTF. CDR3 DNA sequence: TGTGCCATCAGTGAGTCGGTTCTTAGGGATAACTATGGCTACACCTTC.